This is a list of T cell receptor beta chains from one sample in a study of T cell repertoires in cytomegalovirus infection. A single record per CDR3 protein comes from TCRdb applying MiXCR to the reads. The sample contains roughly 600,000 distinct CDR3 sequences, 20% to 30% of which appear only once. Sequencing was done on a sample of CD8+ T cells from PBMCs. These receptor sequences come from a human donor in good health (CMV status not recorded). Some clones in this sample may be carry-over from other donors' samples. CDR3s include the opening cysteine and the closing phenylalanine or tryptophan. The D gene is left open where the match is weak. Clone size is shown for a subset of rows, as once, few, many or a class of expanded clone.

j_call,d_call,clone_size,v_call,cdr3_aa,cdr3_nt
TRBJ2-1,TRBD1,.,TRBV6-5,CASSRDSNEQFF,TGTGCCAGCAGTCGGGACAGCAATGAGCAGTTCTTC
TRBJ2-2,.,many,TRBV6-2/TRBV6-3,CASSYSGRQRTGELFF,TGTGCCAGCAGTTACTCCGGACGCCAAAGGACCGGGGAGCTGTTTTTT
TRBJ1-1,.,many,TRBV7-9,CASTWVGSGTEAFF,TGTGCCAGCACCTGGGTCGGGTCGGGCACTGAAGCTTTCTTT
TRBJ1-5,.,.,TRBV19,CASSIRGAPGQPQHF,TGTGCCAGTAGTATACGGGGGGCCCCCGGTCAGCCCCAGCATTTT
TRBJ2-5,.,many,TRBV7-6,CASSPRRIRRETQYF,TGTGCCAGCAGCCCTCGTCGGATACGAAGGGAGACCCAGTACTTC
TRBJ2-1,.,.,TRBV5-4,CASSTGTNEQFF,TGTGCCAGCAGCACCGGGACGAATGAGCAGTTCTTC
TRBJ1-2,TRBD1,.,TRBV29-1,CSVIGTGESSSYGYTF,TGCAGCGTTATCGGGACAGGGGAATCATCTTCCTATGGCTACACCTTC
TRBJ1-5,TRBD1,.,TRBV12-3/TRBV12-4,CASGGRDSLNQPQHF,TGTGCCAGCGGCGGACGGGACAGCCTAAATCAGCCCCAGCATTTT
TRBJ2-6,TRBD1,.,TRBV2,CASKMTGAVVSGANVLTF,TGTGCCAGCAAGATGACAGGGGCCGTGGTCTCTGGGGCCAACGTCCTGACTTTC
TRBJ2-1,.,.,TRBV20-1,CSARSLGGNEQFF,TGCAGTGCTAGATCCCTCGGGGGCAATGAGCAGTTCTTC
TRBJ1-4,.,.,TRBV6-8,CANSYGRGRGEKLFF,TGTGCCAACAGTTACGGCCGGGGGCGCGGTGAAAAACTGTTTTTT
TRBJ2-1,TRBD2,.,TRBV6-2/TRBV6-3,CASSLLADSYNEQFF,TGTGCCAGCAGCCTACTAGCGGACTCCTACAATGAGCAGTTCTTC
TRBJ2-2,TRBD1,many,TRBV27,CASSNTGTGGNGELFF,TGTGCCAGCAGTAACACCGGGACAGGGGGCAACGGGGAGCTGTTTTTT
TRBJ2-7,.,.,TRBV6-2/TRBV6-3,CASSQPRGAYEQYF,TGTGCCAGCAGCCAACCCAGGGGGGCCTACGAGCAGTACTTC
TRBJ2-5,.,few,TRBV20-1,CSARHRDFQETQYF,TGCAGTGCTAGGCACCGGGACTTCCAAGAGACCCAGTACTTC
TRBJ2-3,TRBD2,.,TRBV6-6,CASRPTPKRGGGDTQYF,TGTGCCAGCAGACCAACCCCCAAGCGGGGGGGCGGAGATACGCAGTATTTT
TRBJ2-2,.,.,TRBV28,CASRTSWEIGELFF,TGTGCCAGCAGGACCTCCTGGGAGATCGGGGAGCTGTTTTTT
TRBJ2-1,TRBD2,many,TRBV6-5,CASSRGGYYNEQFF,TGTGCCAGCAGTCGCGGGGGTTACTACAATGAGCAGTTCTTC
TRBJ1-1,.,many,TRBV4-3,CASSQDWGQNTEAFF,TGCGCCAGCAGCCAAGATTGGGGACAGAACACTGAAGCTTTCTTT
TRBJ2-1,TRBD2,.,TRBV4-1,CASSPGGGYEQFF,TGCGCCAGCAGCCCCGGGGGGGGGTATGAGCAGTTCTTC
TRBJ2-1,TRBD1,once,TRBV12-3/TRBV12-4,CASKSRGQLYNEQFF,TGTGCCAGCAAAAGTCGGGGACAGCTCTACAATGAGCAGTTCTTC
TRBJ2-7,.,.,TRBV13,CASSPHPRGEQYF,TGTGCCAGCAGCCCCCACCCCAGGGGCGAGCAGTACTTC
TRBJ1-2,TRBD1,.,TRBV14,CASSQLQGRNGYTF,TGTGCCAGCAGCCAGTTACAGGGGCGAAATGGCTACACCTTC
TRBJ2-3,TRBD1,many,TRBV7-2,CASSTGQGLTDTQYF,TGTGCCAGCAGCACCGGACAGGGCCTCACAGATACGCAGTATTTT
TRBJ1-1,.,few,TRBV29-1,CSVEADMNTEAFF,TGCAGCGTTGAGGCGGATATGAACACTGAAGCTTTCTTT
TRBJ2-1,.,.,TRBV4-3,CASSQERGTPTGEQFF,TGCGCCAGCAGCCAAGAAAGAGGGACTCCGACGGGTGAGCAGTTCTTC